Listed below are T cell receptor beta chains from one sample, sequenced in a study of graft-versus-host responses after intestinal transplantation. Sequenced by immunoSEQ multiplex PCR; TCRdb stores in-frame clones only, minus some. Among almost 40,000 clones listed, about 95% were seen once. No antigen has been assigned to these receptors. Sequencing was performed on unstimulated CD8+ T cells sorted from spleen or lymph node cells, taken before transplant. Receptors originate from a human donor who was the organ donor for an intestinal transplant. The CDR3 runs from the conserved cysteine through the conserved F or W. The D gene is left open where the match is weak. Clone size is not always given. Where it is, it says once, few, many or a class for expanded clones.

clone_size,d_call,j_call,v_call,cdr3_aa,cdr3_nt
.,TRBD2,TRBJ2-3,TRBV13,CATHSGVGTDTQYF,TGTGCCACCCATAGCGGGGTGGGTACAGATACGCAGTATTTT
.,TRBD1,TRBJ1-1,TRBV30,CAWSASGGGTEAFF,TGTGCCTGGAGTGCTTCAGGGGGGGGAACTGAAGCTTTCTTT
.,TRBD1,TRBJ1-6,TRBV4-3,CASSQVGTGGSPLHF,TGCGCCAGCAGCCAAGTTGGGACAGGAGGTTCACCCCTCCACTTT
.,TRBD1,TRBJ1-2,TRBV9,CASSVTGTGEAYGYTF,TGTGCCAGCAGCGTTACCGGGACAGGGGAAGCCTATGGCTACACCTTC
.,.,TRBJ2-3,TRBV11-3,CASRPRGAYTQYF,TGTGCCAGCAGACCAAGGGGAGCATATACGCAGTATTTT
.,.,TRBJ2-3,TRBV4-3,CASSQSFRVTDTQYF,TGCGCCAGCAGCCAAAGTTTCAGAGTCACAGATACGCAGTATTTT
.,.,TRBJ1-5,TRBV7-9,CASSLGIGPESSQPQHF,TGTGCCAGCAGCTTAGGGATAGGACCGGAGTCAAGTCAGCCCCAGCATTTT
once,.,TRBJ1-1,TRBV7-2,CASSLWANTEAFF,TGTGCCAGCAGCTTATGGGCTAACACTGAAGCTTTCTTT
.,TRBD1,TRBJ1-1,TRBV27,CASSLTGQGDGTEAFF,TGTGCCAGCAGTTTAACCGGACAGGGCGATGGCACTGAAGCTTTCTTT
.,.,TRBJ1-5,TRBV28,CASSLGSRGNQPQHF,TGTGCCAGCAGTTTAGGGTCTCGGGGCAATCAGCCCCAGCATTTT
.,.,TRBJ2-5,TRBV6-5,CASSYSGGAGWQYF,TGTGCCAGCAGTTACTCCGGGGGCGCGGGGTGGCAGTACTTC
.,TRBD1,TRBJ2-7,TRBV5-4,CASSARDRPHEQYF,TGTGCCAGCAGCGCCCGGGACAGACCGCACGAGCAGTACTTC
.,.,TRBJ1-2,TRBV28,CASSLRDVPNYGYTF,TGTGCCAGCAGTCTCCGGGACGTCCCTAACTATGGCTACACCTTC
.,.,TRBJ1-5,TRBV6-6,CASQSTSTLAPQHF,TGTGCCAGCCAGTCTACATCTACCTTAGCGCCCCAGCATTTT
.,.,TRBJ2-5,TRBV6-5,CASRTILTPFYF,TGTGCCAGCAGAACGATACTAACTCCTTTCTACTTC
.,TRBD1,TRBJ2-7,TRBV29-1,CSVEGGGPYEQYF,TGCAGCGTTGAAGGAGGGGGCCCCTACGAGCAGTACTTC
.,.,TRBJ1-2,TRBV15,CATSRAGENYGYTF,TGTGCCACCAGCAGAGCAGGAGAAAACTATGGCTACACCTTC
.,TRBD2,TRBJ2-1,TRBV19,CASSPLAGVYNEQFF,TGTGCCAGTAGTCCTCTCGCGGGGGTATACAATGAGCAGTTCTTC
once,.,TRBJ2-5,TRBV6-6,CASSYWTVNEETQYF,TGTGCCAGCAGTTATTGGACAGTTAACGAAGAGACCCAGTACTTC
once,TRBD2,TRBJ2-5,TRBV7-6,CASSSWDSGGETQYF,TGTGCCAGCAGCTCTTGGGACAGCGGGGGGGAGACCCAGTACTTC
.,TRBD2,TRBJ2-5,TRBV7-6,CASSLGGGPLETQYF,TGTGCCAGCAGCTTAGGCGGGGGGCCATTAGAGACCCAGTACTTC
.,TRBD1,TRBJ2-5,TRBV9,CASSGGQAQETQYF,TGTGCCAGCAGCGGAGGACAGGCCCAAGAGACCCAGTACTTC
.,TRBD1,TRBJ2-3,TRBV11-3,CASSGPGTGGFGTDTQYF,TGTGCCAGCAGCGGCCCCGGGACAGGGGGCTTTGGCACAGATACGCAGTATTTT
once,.,TRBJ2-7,TRBV5-1,CASSFVHRYEQYF,TGCGCCAGCAGTTTTGTCCACAGGTACGAGCAGTACTTC
.,.,TRBJ1-5,TRBV15,CATSEGTSSNQPQHF,TGTGCCACCAGTGAAGGGACATCTAGCAATCAGCCCCAGCATTTT
.,TRBD2,TRBJ2-7,TRBV19,CASSTLAGDHEQYF,TGTGCCAGTAGTACACTAGCGGGGGACCACGAGCAGTACTTC
.,TRBD2,TRBJ2-1,TRBV10-3,CAISDQELADYNEQFF,TGTGCCATCAGTGATCAAGAACTAGCGGACTACAATGAGCAGTTCTTC
.,.,TRBJ1-3,TRBV7-9,CASETGTSGNTIYF,TGTGCCAGCGAAACAGGGACCTCTGGAAACACCATATATTTT
.,.,TRBJ2-7,TRBV7-9,CASGTQLTASYEQYF,TGTGCCAGCGGGACACAACTAACCGCCTCCTACGAGCAGTACTTC
.,TRBD1,TRBJ2-7,TRBV27,CASSTGGGGYEQYF,TGTGCCAGCAGTACAGGGGGCGGAGGATACGAGCAGTACTTC
.,TRBD1,TRBJ2-7,TRBV4-3,CASSQGPGQATYEQYF,TGCGCCAGCAGCCAGGGACCGGGACAGGCGACCTACGAGCAGTACTTC
once,TRBD2,TRBJ2-2,TRBV7-9,CASSPRLATGELFF,TGTGCCAGCAGCCCAAGACTAGCCACCGGGGAGCTGTTTTTT
.,.,TRBJ1-2,TRBV10-2,CASSDGRGYGYTF,TGCGCCAGCAGTGACGGCAGGGGCTATGGCTACACCTTC
.,TRBD1,TRBJ1-6,TRBV11-2,CASSWTGQYNSPLHF,TGTGCCAGCAGCTGGACGGGACAGTATAATTCACCCCTCCACTTT
once,.,TRBJ1-4,TRBV6-5,CASSARGIKLFF,TGTGCCAGCAGTGCCCGGGGGATAAAACTGTTTTTT
.,TRBD2,TRBJ2-3,TRBV2,CASRGLAGDSSTDTQYF,TGTGCCAGCCGGGGACTAGCGGGGGACTCTAGCACAGATACGCAGTATTTT
.,TRBD1,TRBJ1-2,TRBV11-2,CASSLGTASPRVYGYTF,TGTGCCAGCAGCCTCGGGACAGCTTCCCCTAGGGTCTATGGCTACACCTTC
.,.,TRBJ2-7,TRBV19,CASSISFLGEQYF,TGTGCCAGTAGTATCTCCTTCCTGGGGGAGCAGTACTTC
.,.,TRBJ2-3,TRBV13,CASSPLVWGGTDTQYF,TGTGCCAGCAGCCCGCTTGTGTGGGGGGGCACAGATACGCAGTATTTT
once,.,TRBJ1-2,TRBV7-9,CASSFFGSGYGYTF,TGTGCCAGCAGCTTCTTTGGGTCTGGCTATGGCTACACCTTC
once,.,TRBJ1-6,TRBV15,CATSRLGVSPLHF,TGTGCCACCAGCAGACTAGGGGTTTCACCCCTCCACTTT
.,TRBD1,TRBJ1-2,TRBV30,CAWNGQGAGGYTF,TGTGCCTGGAACGGACAGGGGGCGGGGGGCTACACCTTC
.,.,TRBJ2-1,TRBV27,CASSLPEGPYNEQFF,TGTGCCAGCAGTTTACCCGAGGGGCCCTACAATGAGCAGTTCTTC
once,.,TRBJ2-7,TRBV5-5,CASSPPLVWRRSLYEQYF,TGTGCCAGCAGCCCGCCACTTGTGTGGCGTCGGTCCCTTTACGAGCAGTACTTC
.,TRBD1,TRBJ1-4,TRBV9,CASSGSGGEKLFF,TGTGCCAGCAGCGGATCAGGGGGGGAAAAACTGTTTTTT
.,.,TRBJ2-1,TRBV27,CASSSFDRDNEQFF,TGTGCCAGCAGTTCCTTTGACAGAGACAATGAGCAGTTCTTC